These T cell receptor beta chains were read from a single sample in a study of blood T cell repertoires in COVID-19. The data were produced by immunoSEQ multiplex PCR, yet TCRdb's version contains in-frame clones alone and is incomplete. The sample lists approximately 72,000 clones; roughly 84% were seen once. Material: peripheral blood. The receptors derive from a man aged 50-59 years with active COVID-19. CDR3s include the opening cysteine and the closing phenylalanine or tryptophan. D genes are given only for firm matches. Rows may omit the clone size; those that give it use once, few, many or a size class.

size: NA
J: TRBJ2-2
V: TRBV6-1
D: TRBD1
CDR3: CASSEDRSGELFF
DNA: TGTGCCAGCAGTGAGGACAGGTCCGGGGAGCTGTTTTTT

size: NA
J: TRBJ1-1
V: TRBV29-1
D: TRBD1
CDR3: CSATGVGVTEAFF
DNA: TGCAGCGCTACAGGGGTGGGGGTCACTGAAGCTTTCTTT

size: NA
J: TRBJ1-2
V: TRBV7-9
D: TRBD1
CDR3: CASSFHDRGVYGYTF
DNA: TGTGCCAGCAGCTTTCATGACAGGGGGGTCTATGGCTACACCTTC

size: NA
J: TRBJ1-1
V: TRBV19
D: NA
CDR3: CASSINEGGAEAFF
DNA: TGTGCCAGTAGTATAAACGAGGGAGGGGCTGAAGCTTTCTTT

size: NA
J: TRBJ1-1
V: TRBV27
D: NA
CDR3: CASSLSGGSNTEAFF
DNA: TGTGCCAGCAGTTTATCAGGCGGCTCGAACACTGAAGCTTTCTTT

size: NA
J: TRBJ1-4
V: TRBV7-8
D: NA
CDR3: CASSLVRSGGATNEKLFF
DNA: TGTGCCAGCAGCTTAGTTCGGAGCGGGGGGGCGACTAATGAAAAACTGTTTTTT

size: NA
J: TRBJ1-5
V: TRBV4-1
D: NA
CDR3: CASSQDRGVQPQHF
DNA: TGCGCCAGCAGCCAAGATCGGGGAGTTCAGCCCCAGCATTTT

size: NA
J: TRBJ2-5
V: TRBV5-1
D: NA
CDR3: CASSLEGAHETQYF
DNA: TGCGCCAGCAGCTTGGAAGGGGCGCATGAGACCCAGTACTTC

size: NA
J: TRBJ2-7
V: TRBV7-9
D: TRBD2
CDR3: CASSLGTSGGPAQYF
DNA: TGTGCCAGCAGCTTAGGGACTAGCGGGGGGCCGGCGCAGTACTTC

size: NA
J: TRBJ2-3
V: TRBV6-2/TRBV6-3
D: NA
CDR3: CASSGTLTDTQYF
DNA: TGTGCCAGCAGTGGGACACTCACAGATACGCAGTATTTT

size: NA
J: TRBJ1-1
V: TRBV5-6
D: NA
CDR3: CASSLWGWGGRTEAFF
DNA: TGTGCCAGCAGCTTGTGGGGGTGGGGAGGACGGACTGAAGCTTTCTTT

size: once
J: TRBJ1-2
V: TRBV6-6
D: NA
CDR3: CASVRSRSGDYGYTF
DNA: TGTGCCAGCGTGCGCTCCCGTTCGGGGGACTATGGCTACACCTTC

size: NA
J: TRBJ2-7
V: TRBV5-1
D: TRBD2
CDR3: CASSSRGGGDSYEQYF
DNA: TGCGCCAGCAGCTCCCGGGGCGGGGGTGACTCCTACGAGCAGTACTTC

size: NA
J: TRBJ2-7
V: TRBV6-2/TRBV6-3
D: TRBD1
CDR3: CASSPALGTGSYEQYF
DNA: TGTGCCAGCAGTCCGGCCCTCGGGACAGGGTCCTACGAGCAGTACTTC

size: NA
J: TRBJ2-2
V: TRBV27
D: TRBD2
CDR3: CASSLAAYTGELFF
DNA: TGTGCCAGCAGTCTAGCGGCCTACACCGGGGAGCTGTTTTTT

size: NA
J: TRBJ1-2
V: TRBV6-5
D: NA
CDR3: CASTLGGPGGYTF
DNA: TGTGCCAGCACCTTGGGAGGTCCAGGGGGCTACACCTTC

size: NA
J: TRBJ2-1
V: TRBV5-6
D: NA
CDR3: CASSLSWGRGNEQFF
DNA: TGTGCCAGCAGCTTGTCGTGGGGAAGGGGGAATGAGCAGTTCTTC

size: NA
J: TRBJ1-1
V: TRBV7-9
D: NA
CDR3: CASSSTRTDMNTEAFF
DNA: TGTGCCAGCAGCTCTACCCGGACAGATATGAACACTGAAGCTTTCTTT

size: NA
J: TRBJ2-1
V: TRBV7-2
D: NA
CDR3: CASSPVPPQGDPFF
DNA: TGTGCCAGCAGTCCCGTTCCCCCACAGGGAGATCCGTTCTTC

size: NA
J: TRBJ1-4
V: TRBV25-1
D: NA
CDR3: CASRQSNEKLFF
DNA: TGTGCCAGCAGACAGAGTAATGAAAAACTGTTTTTT

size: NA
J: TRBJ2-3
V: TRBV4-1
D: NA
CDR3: CASSQDTGGWPGNSERYF
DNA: TGCGCCAGCAGCCAAGACACGGGCGGGTGGCCCGGAAACTCGGAGCGATATTTT

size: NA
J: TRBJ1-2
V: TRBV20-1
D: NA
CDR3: CSASNPAEAYGYTF
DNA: TGCAGTGCTAGTAATCCGGCAGAGGCCTATGGCTACACCTTC

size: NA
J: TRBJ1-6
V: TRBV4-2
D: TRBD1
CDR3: CASSQGGTAFSPLHF
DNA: TGTGCCAGCAGCCAAGGCGGGACAGCCTTTTCACCCCTCCACTTT

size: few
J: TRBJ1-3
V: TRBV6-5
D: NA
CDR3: CASSPVYPSGNTIYF
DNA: TGTGCCAGCAGCCCCGTCTATCCCTCTGGAAACACCATATATTTT

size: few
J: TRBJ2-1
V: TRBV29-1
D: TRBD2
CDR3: CSVLRGRGYNEQFF
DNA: TGCAGCGTTTTACGCGGGAGGGGCTACAATGAGCAGTTCTTC

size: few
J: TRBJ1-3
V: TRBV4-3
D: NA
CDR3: CASSQVTGRNTIYF
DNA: TGCGCCAGCAGCCAAGTTACGGGAAGAAACACCATATATTTT

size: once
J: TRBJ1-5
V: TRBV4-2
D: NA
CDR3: CASSQEFNTAQPQHF
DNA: TGTGCCAGCAGCCAAGAATTTAACACCGCTCAGCCCCAGCATTTT